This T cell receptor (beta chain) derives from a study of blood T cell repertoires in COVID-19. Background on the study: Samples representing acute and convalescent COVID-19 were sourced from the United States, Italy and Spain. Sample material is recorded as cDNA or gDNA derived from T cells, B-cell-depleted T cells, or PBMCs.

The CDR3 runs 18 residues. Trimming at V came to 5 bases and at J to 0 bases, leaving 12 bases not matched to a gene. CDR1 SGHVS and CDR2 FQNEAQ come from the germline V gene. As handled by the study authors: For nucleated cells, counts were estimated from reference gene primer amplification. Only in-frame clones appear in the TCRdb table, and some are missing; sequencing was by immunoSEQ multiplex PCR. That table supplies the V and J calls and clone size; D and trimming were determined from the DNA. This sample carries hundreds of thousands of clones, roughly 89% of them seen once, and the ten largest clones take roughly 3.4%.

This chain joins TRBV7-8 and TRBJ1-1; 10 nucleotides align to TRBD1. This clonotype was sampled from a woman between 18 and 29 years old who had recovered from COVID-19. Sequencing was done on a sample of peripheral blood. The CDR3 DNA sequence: TGTGCCAGCAGCCCAAGGGGCGGGACAGGGGTAGTGAACACTGAAGCTTTCTTT. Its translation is CASSPRGGTGVVNTEAFF.